A selection of T cell receptor beta chains follows, all from one sample in a study of identical twins. TCRdb redid the calling of the 5' RACE reads with MiXCR, one entry per CDR3 protein. Of 450,000 or so distinct CDR3 sequences listed, 13% to 15% are singletons. These records were also assigned to another study, of yellow fever vaccine responses in identical twins.

Source material: CD4+ T cells sorted from blood. The receptors come from a woman between 18 and 29 years old in good health. CDR3s include the opening cysteine and the closing phenylalanine or tryptophan. A D gene is named only where the DNA matches it firmly. Expanded clones get a size class; other rows say once, few or many, or leave the size out.

J gene | D gene | V gene | clone size | CDR3 protein | CDR3 DNA
TRBJ2-7 | . | TRBV12-3/TRBV12-4 | many | CASSPRQITYEQYF | TGTGCCAGCAGTCCAAGACAGATAACCTACGAGCAGTACTTC
TRBJ2-7 | . | TRBV21-1 | few | CASSKTDRDYEQYF | TGTGCCAGCAGCAAAACCGACAGGGACTACGAGCAGTACTTC
TRBJ2-5 | TRBD1 | TRBV7-2 | few | CASSLSDRGYSNQETQYF | TGTGCCAGCAGCTTATCGGACAGGGGTTACAGTAACCAAGAGACCCAGTACTTC
TRBJ1-5 | . | TRBV6-1 | few | CASPDLGNQPQHF | TGTGCCAGCCCTGACCTAGGCAATCAGCCCCAGCATTTT
TRBJ2-7 | . | TRBV5-1 | few | CASSPGGTSTYEQYF | TGCGCCAGCAGCCCTGGGGGGACTTCCACCTACGAGCAGTACTTC
TRBJ1-1 | . | TRBV6-2/TRBV6-3 | few | CASMTVPPRWGARGTEAFF | TGTGCCAGCATGACAGTTCCACCGCGATGGGGGGCGCGGGGCACTGAAGCTTTCTTT
TRBJ1-1 | . | TRBV28 | few | CASSIVRNTEAFF | TGTGCCAGCAGTATAGTGAGGAACACTGAAGCTTTCTTT
TRBJ2-2 | . | TRBV15 | few | CATSRFSGASTGELFF | TGTGCCACCAGCAGATTTTCAGGGGCGAGCACCGGGGAGCTGTTTTTT
TRBJ2-5 | TRBD2 | TRBV7-2 | . | CASSLGAGGLGETQYF | TGTGCCAGCAGCTTAGGGGCGGGGGGGCTCGGAGAGACCCAGTACTTC
TRBJ2-5 | . | TRBV28 | many | CASSLVAARETQYF | TGTGCCAGCAGTTTAGTGGCAGCACGAGAGACCCAGTACTTC
TRBJ1-1 | . | TRBV6-2/TRBV6-3 | few | CASSSILGLRTEAFF | TGTGCCAGCAGTTCCATCTTGGGTTTAAGGACTGAAGCTTTCTTT
TRBJ1-1 | . | TRBV2 | few | CANRTFGNTEAFF | TGTGCCAACCGGACTTTTGGGAACACTGAAGCTTTCTTT
TRBJ2-3 | . | TRBV24-1 | many | CATSVTPPGTPKADTQYF | TGTGCCACCAGTGTTACCCCCCCCGGGACACCAAAGGCAGATACGCAGTATTTT
TRBJ1-1 | . | TRBV5-1 | few | CASRPPWNTEAFF | TGCGCCAGCAGGCCTCCTTGGAACACTGAAGCTTTCTTT
TRBJ1-5 | TRBD1 | TRBV6-2/TRBV6-3 | many | CASRQGQGGRQPQHF | TGTGCCAGCAGACAAGGACAGGGGGGACGGCAGCCCCAGCATTTT
TRBJ2-5 | . | TRBV28 | . | CASSTSRETYQETQYF | TGTGCCAGCAGTACCTCCAGGGAAACGTACCAAGAGACCCAGTACTTC
TRBJ2-7 | . | TRBV3-1 | few | CASSQDRWGLASPYEQYF | TGTGCCAGCAGCCAAGATCGTTGGGGCTTGGCAAGTCCCTACGAGCAGTACTTC
TRBJ2-1 | . | TRBV5-1 | . | CASRSGISYNEQFF | TGCGCCAGCAGATCAGGAATCAGCTACAATGAGCAGTTCTTC
TRBJ1-3 | TRBD1 | TRBV3-1 | . | CASSLRQGSGNTIYF | TGTGCCAGCAGCCTACGACAGGGCTCTGGAAACACCATATATTTT
TRBJ2-3 | . | TRBV29-1 | few | CSVEGLRGKGPDTQYF | TGCAGCGTTGAAGGTCTTCGCGGGAAGGGACCAGATACGCAGTATTTT
TRBJ2-2 | TRBD1 | TRBV7-9 | . | CASSLRGRITGELFF | TGTGCCAGCAGCTTAAGGGGGCGAATCACCGGGGAGCTGTTTTTT
TRBJ2-2 | TRBD1 | TRBV19 | . | CASRGQFHTGELFF | TGTGCCAGTAGGGGACAGTTTCACACCGGGGAGCTGTTTTTT
TRBJ2-1 | . | TRBV29-1 | many | CSVEWGRRPVHNEQFF | TGCAGCGTTGAATGGGGCCGTAGACCCGTGCACAATGAGCAGTTCTTC
TRBJ2-1 | TRBD1 | TRBV2 | . | CAGRQGARNEQFF | TGTGCCGGGAGACAGGGGGCGAGGAATGAGCAGTTCTTC
TRBJ2-3 | . | TRBV29-1 | many | CSVPTLGGGWADTQYF | TGCAGCGTTCCTACACTTGGGGGAGGCTGGGCAGATACGCAGTATTTT
TRBJ2-6 | . | TRBV7-2 | . | CASSLAPSSGANVLTF | TGTGCCAGCAGCTTAGCACCGAGCTCTGGGGCCAACGTCCTGACTTTC
TRBJ1-1 | TRBD1 | TRBV6-1 | many | CATGRRTGSGYTEAFF | TGTGCCACCGGCCGAAGGACAGGGTCTGGGTACACTGAAGCTTTCTTT
TRBJ2-1 | . | TRBV5-1 | many | CASSLARGYEQFF | TGCGCCAGCAGCTTGGCGAGGGGCTATGAGCAGTTCTTC
TRBJ2-3 | TRBD2 | TRBV18 | . | CASSPILAGADTQYF | TGTGCCAGCTCGCCGATACTAGCGGGAGCTGATACGCAGTATTTT
TRBJ2-3 | TRBD2 | TRBV11-2 | few | CASSSIRGASGVDTQYF | TGTGCCAGCAGCTCTATTAGGGGTGCTAGCGGGGTAGATACGCAGTATTTT
TRBJ2-3 | . | TRBV2 | many | CASSPDSSTDTQYF | TGTGCCAGCAGTCCGGACAGTAGCACAGATACGCAGTATTTT
TRBJ2-1 | TRBD2 | TRBV20-1 | . | CSASSAGGPRGEQFF | TGCAGTGCTAGCTCAGCGGGGGGGCCGCGGGGTGAGCAGTTCTTC
TRBJ2-7 | . | TRBV28 | . | CASSLTNLGYEQYF | TGTGCCAGCAGTTTAACCAACCTCGGGTACGAGCAGTACTTC
TRBJ1-4 | . | TRBV7-2 | . | CASKGRGSTNEKLFF | TGTGCCAGCAAGGGGAGGGGCTCAACTAATGAAAAACTGTTTTTT
TRBJ2-5 | TRBD2 | TRBV5-4 | . | CASSLAGGYSETQYF | TGTGCCAGCAGCTTGGCGGGGGGATACAGTGAGACCCAGTACTTC
TRBJ2-7 | TRBD2 | TRBV12-3/TRBV12-4 | . | CASSSREERYEQYF | TGTGCCAGCAGTAGTCGGGAGGAGCGTTACGAGCAGTACTTC
TRBJ2-1 | . | TRBV7-3 | . | CASSSTGDEQFF | TGTGCCAGCAGCTCCACGGGAGATGAGCAGTTCTTC
TRBJ2-3 | . | TRBV15 | few | CATSSRRDTDTQYF | TGTGCCACCAGCTCCCGACGAGACACAGATACGCAGTATTTT
TRBJ2-2 | TRBD1 | TRBV3-1 | few | CASRKGQGATGELFF | TGTGCCAGCAGGAAGGGACAGGGGGCCACCGGGGAGCTGTTTTTT
TRBJ2-5 | . | TRBV5-1 | many | CASSLGLEETQYF | TGTGCCAGCAGCTTAGGTCTAGAAGAGACCCAGTACTTC
TRBJ1-4 | . | TRBV5-1 | few | CASSLVRNEKLFF | TGCGCCAGCAGCTTGGTACGCAATGAAAAACTGTTTTTT
TRBJ2-1 | TRBD2 | TRBV7-2 | . | CASSDWTSASYNEQFF | TGTGCCAGCAGCGACTGGACTAGCGCTTCCTACAATGAGCAGTTCTTC
TRBJ2-3 | . | TRBV20-1 | once | CSARRDASTDTQYF | TGCAGTGCCCGACGGGACGCGAGCACAGATACGCAGTATTTT
TRBJ2-7 | . | TRBV12-3/TRBV12-4 | many | CASSRGYEQYF | TGTGCCAGCAGTCGGGGCTACGAGCAGTACTTC
TRBJ2-7 | TRBD1 | TRBV10-3 | . | CAITYGTGGTYEQYF | TGTGCCATCACCTACGGGACAGGGGGGACCTACGAGCAGTACTTC